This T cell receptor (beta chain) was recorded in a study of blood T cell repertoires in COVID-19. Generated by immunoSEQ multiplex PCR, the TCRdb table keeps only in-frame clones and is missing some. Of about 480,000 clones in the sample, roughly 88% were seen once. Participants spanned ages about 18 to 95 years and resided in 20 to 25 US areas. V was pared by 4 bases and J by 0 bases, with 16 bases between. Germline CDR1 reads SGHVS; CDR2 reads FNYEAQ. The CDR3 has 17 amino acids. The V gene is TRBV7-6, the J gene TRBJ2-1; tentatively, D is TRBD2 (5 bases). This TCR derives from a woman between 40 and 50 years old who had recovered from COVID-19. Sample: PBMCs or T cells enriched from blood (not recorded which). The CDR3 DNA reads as TGTGCCAGCAGCTCTACCCGGGGAGAAAGCTCCTACAATGAGCAGTTCTTC. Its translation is CASSSTRGESSYNEQFF.